Given below is one T cell receptor beta chain in context. The record originates from a study of blood T cell repertoires in COVID-19. In the study overall: Sites in the United States, Italy and Spain provided acute and convalescent COVID-19 samples. Sample material is recorded as cDNA or gDNA derived from T cells, B-cell-depleted T cells, or PBMCs.

Trimming left V 2 bases short and J 1 base short, with 7 bases between. Germline V gene data show CDR1 as SGDLS and CDR2 as YYNGEE. The CDR3 runs 14 residues. In the authors' methods: Cell counts per sample came from amplifying reference gene primers. Profiled with immunoSEQ multiplex PCR; TCRdb holds only in-frame clones, not every one. The DNA was the basis for D and trimming; V, J and clone size are from that table. This sample has 200,000 to 250,000 clones, with about 85% found just once. The sample consisted of peripheral blood. The rearrangement uses TRBV9 and TRBJ1-5; D is uncertain. The clonotype was recovered from a man aged 50 or older who had recovered from COVID-19. The CDR3 DNA reads as TGTGCCAGCAGCGTGGGCGGGAGCAATCAGCCCCAGCATTTT. Translation gives CASSVGGSNQPQHF.